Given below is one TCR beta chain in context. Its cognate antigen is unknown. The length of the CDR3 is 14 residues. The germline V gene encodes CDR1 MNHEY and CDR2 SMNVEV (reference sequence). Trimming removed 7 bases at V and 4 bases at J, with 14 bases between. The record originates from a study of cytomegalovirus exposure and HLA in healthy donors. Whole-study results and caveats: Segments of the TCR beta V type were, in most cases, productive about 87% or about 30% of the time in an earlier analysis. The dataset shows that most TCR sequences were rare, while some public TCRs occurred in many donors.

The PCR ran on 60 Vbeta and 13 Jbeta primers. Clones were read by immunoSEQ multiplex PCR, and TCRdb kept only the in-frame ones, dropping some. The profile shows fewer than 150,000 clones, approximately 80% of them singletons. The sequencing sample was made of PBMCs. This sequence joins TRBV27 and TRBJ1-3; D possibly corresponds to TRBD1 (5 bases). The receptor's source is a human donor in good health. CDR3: CASMAIHRGNTIYF. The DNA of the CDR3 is TGTGCCAGCATGGCGATCCACAGGGGAAACACCATATATTTT.